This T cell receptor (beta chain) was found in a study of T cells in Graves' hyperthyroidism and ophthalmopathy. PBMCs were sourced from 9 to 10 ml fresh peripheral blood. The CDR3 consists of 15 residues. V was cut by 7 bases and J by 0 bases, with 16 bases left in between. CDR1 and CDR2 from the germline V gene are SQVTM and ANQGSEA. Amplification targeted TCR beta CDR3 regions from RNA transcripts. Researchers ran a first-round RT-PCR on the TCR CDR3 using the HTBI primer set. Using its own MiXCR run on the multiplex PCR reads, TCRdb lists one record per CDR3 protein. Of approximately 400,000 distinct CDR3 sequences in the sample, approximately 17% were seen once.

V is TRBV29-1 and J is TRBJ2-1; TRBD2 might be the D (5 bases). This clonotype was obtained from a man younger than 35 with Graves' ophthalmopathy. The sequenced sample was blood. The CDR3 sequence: CSAGGGDSSYNEQFF. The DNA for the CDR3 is TGCAGCGCTGGAGGCGGTGATAGCTCCTACAATGAGCAGTTCTTC.